A selection of T cell receptor beta chains follows, all from one sample in a study of regulatory T cells in long-lasting Graves disease. TCRdb re-called the multiplex PCR reads with MiXCR, one entry per CDR3 protein. The table has about 310,000 distinct CDR3 sequences, around a fifth seen once; the top ten hold 56%. Source: peripheral blood mononuclear cells (PBMCs), taken when the disease was refractory, from a patient treated with antithyroid drugs. These receptors originate from a female donor with Graves disease. Both conserved end residues are part of each CDR3. A D gene is named only where the DNA matches it firmly. Expanded clones get a size class; other rows say once, few or many, or leave the size out.

V: TRBV28
D: TRBD2
size: few
J: TRBJ2-1
CDR3: CASSSPGRGAKNEQFF
DNA: TGTGCCAGCAGTTCGCCCGGGCGGGGGGCGAAAAATGAGCAGTTCTTC

V: TRBV6-2/TRBV6-3
D: NA
size: NA
J: TRBJ1-3
CDR3: CASSYAGSSGNTIYF
DNA: TGTGCCAGCAGTTACGCGGGGAGCTCTGGAAACACCATATATTTT

V: TRBV5-1
D: NA
size: NA
J: TRBJ2-7
CDR3: CASSLAGFGEQYF
DNA: TGCGCCAGCAGCTTGGCAGGATTCGGCGAGCAGTACTTC

V: TRBV7-9
D: TRBD1
size: few
J: TRBJ1-5
CDR3: CASSLDGGGYQPQHF
DNA: TGTGCCAGCAGCTTAGATGGAGGGGGCTATCAGCCCCAGCATTTT

V: TRBV7-9
D: NA
size: few
J: TRBJ2-7
CDR3: CASSLSSYPYEQYF
DNA: TGTGCCAGCAGCTTAAGCTCATATCCCTACGAGCAGTACTTC

V: TRBV28
D: NA
size: many
J: TRBJ1-4
CDR3: CASTFGTAEKLFF
DNA: TGTGCCAGCACCTTTGGGACGGCTGAAAAACTGTTTTTT

V: TRBV11-2
D: TRBD1
size: few
J: TRBJ1-1
CDR3: CASSSLQGERVQAFF
DNA: TGTGCCAGCAGCTCCCTACAGGGGGAACGGGTTCAAGCTTTCTTT

V: TRBV4-3
D: TRBD2
size: few
J: TRBJ2-7
CDR3: CASSQGVAGGYEQYF
DNA: TGCGCCAGCAGCCAAGGTGTAGCGGGAGGCTACGAGCAGTACTTC

V: TRBV11-2
D: NA
size: many
J: TRBJ2-2
CDR3: CASSSSKNTGELFF
DNA: TGTGCCAGCAGCTCATCGAAGAACACCGGGGAGCTGTTTTTT

V: TRBV20-1
D: TRBD1
size: many
J: TRBJ1-1
CDR3: CSASRGGDSDGAFF
DNA: TGCAGTGCTAGCCGAGGTGGGGACAGCGACGGAGCTTTCTTT

V: TRBV18
D: NA
size: NA
J: TRBJ2-3
CDR3: CASTGQYTDTQYF
DNA: TGTGCCAGCACAGGACAGTACACAGATACGCAGTATTTT

V: TRBV6-2/TRBV6-3
D: TRBD2
size: NA
J: TRBJ2-3
CDR3: CASSYGTSGRSDTQYF
DNA: TGTGCCAGCAGTTACGGAACTAGCGGGAGGTCAGATACGCAGTATTTT

V: TRBV5-1
D: NA
size: NA
J: TRBJ2-7
CDR3: CASSQHSGEQYF
DNA: TGCGCCAGCAGCCAGCACAGCGGCGAGCAGTACTTC

V: TRBV20-1
D: TRBD2
size: few
J: TRBJ2-2
CDR3: CSAQRELSGELFF
DNA: TGCAGTGCCCAGCGGGAGTTGAGCGGGGAGCTGTTTTTT

V: TRBV20-1
D: NA
size: few
J: TRBJ1-1
CDR3: CSARDFRGNTEAFF
DNA: TGCAGTGCTAGAGATTTCCGAGGGAACACTGAAGCTTTCTTT

V: TRBV28
D: NA
size: many
J: TRBJ2-7
CDR3: CASSLSGSQREQYF
DNA: TGTGCCAGCAGTTTATCGGGGTCCCAGCGGGAGCAGTACTTC

V: TRBV5-4
D: NA
size: NA
J: TRBJ2-6
CDR3: CASRSGVGANVLTF
DNA: TGTGCCAGCAGATCAGGGGTCGGGGCCAACGTCCTGACTTTC

V: TRBV3-1
D: NA
size: many
J: TRBJ2-4
CDR3: CASSQAFGGRNIQYF
DNA: TGTGCCAGCAGCCAAGCGTTCGGCGGCAGAAACATTCAGTACTTC

V: TRBV20-1
D: NA
size: many
J: TRBJ2-7
CDR3: CSAEVGSGVKDEQYF
DNA: TGCAGTGCGGAGGTGGGTTCGGGAGTTAAGGACGAGCAGTACTTC

V: TRBV6-2/TRBV6-3
D: NA
size: many
J: TRBJ1-1
CDR3: CASSYMGWNTEAFF
DNA: TGTGCCAGCAGTTACATGGGGTGGAACACTGAAGCTTTCTTT

V: TRBV11-1
D: NA
size: many
J: TRBJ2-7
CDR3: CASSFQSGAAYEQYF
DNA: TGTGCCAGCAGCTTCCAGTCGGGAGCGGCGTACGAGCAGTACTTC

V: TRBV4-3
D: NA
size: NA
J: TRBJ1-1
CDR3: CASSQRFMQDRVMNTEAFF
DNA: TGCGCCAGCAGCCAACGTTTTATGCAGGATCGGGTTATGAACACTGAAGCTTTCTTT

V: TRBV7-9
D: NA
size: many
J: TRBJ1-1
CDR3: CASSLSREAFF
DNA: TGTGCCAGCAGCTTGAGCAGGGAAGCTTTCTTT

V: TRBV29-1
D: NA
size: NA
J: TRBJ1-2
CDR3: CSVWRDYGYTF
DNA: TGCAGCGTTTGGCGGGACTATGGCTACACCTTC

V: TRBV2
D: NA
size: many
J: TRBJ1-5
CDR3: CASSEQGNQPQHF
DNA: TGTGCCAGCAGTGAACAGGGCAATCAGCCCCAGCATTTT

V: TRBV28
D: TRBD1
size: NA
J: TRBJ2-5
CDR3: CASSFGDRGLQETQYF
DNA: TGTGCCAGCAGTTTTGGGGACAGGGGACTCCAAGAGACCCAGTACTTC

V: TRBV28
D: NA
size: many
J: TRBJ2-5
CDR3: CASSSEGPETQYF
DNA: TGTGCCAGCAGTTCGGAGGGCCCGGAGACCCAGTACTTC

V: TRBV5-1
D: TRBD1
size: few
J: TRBJ2-1
CDR3: CASSYEPGQGWNEQFF
DNA: TGCGCCAGCAGCTACGAACCGGGACAGGGGTGGAATGAGCAGTTCTTC

V: TRBV5-5
D: TRBD1
size: NA
J: TRBJ1-3
CDR3: CASSLGDRHLSPGNTIYF
DNA: TGTGCCAGCAGCTTGGGGGACAGGCATTTATCACCTGGAAACACCATATATTTT

V: TRBV7-2
D: TRBD1
size: many
J: TRBJ1-2
CDR3: CASSLARQGDYGYTF
DNA: TGTGCCAGCAGCTTAGCGCGGCAGGGGGACTATGGCTACACCTTC

V: TRBV15
D: TRBD1
size: NA
J: TRBJ2-7
CDR3: CATSRQGNREQYF
DNA: TGTGCCACCAGTCGACAGGGGAATCGCGAGCAGTACTTC